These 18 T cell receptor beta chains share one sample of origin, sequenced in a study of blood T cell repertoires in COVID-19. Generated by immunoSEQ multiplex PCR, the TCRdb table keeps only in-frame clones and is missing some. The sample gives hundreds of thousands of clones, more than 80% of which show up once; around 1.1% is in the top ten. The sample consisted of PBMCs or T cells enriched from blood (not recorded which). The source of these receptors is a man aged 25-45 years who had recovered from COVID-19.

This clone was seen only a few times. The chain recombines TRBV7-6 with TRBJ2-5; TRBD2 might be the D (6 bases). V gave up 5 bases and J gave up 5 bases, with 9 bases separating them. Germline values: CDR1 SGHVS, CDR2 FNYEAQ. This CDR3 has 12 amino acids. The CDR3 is CASSRSGETQYF. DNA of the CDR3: TGTGCCAGCAGCAGGAGCGGGGAGACCCAGTACTTC. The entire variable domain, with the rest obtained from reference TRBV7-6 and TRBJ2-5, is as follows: GAGVSQSPRYKVTKRGQDVALRCDPISGHVSLYWYRQALGQGPEFLTYFNYEAQQDKSGLPNDRFSAERPEGSISTLTIQRTEQRDSAMYRCASSRSGETQYFGPGTRLLVL.

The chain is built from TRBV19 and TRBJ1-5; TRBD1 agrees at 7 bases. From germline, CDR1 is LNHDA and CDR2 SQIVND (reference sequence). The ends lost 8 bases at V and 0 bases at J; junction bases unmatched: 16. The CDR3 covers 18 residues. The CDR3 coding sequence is TGTGCCAGTCGGGACAGTGGCGACTATTTCCCTAGCAATCAGCCCCAGCATTTT. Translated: CASRDSGDYFPSNQPQHF.

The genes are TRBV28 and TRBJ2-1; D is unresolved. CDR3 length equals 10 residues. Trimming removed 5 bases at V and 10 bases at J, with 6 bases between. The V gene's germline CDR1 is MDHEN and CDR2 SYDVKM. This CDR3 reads CASSGPEQFF. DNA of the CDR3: TGTGCCAGCAGTGGCCCCGAGCAGTTCTTC.

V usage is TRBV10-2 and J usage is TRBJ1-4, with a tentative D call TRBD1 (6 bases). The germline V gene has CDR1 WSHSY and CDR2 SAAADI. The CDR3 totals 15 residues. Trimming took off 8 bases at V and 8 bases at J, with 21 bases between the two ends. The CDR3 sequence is CASLETTGSREKLFF. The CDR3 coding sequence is TGCGCCAGCCTGGAGACAACAGGGTCGAGGGAAAAACTGTTTTTT.

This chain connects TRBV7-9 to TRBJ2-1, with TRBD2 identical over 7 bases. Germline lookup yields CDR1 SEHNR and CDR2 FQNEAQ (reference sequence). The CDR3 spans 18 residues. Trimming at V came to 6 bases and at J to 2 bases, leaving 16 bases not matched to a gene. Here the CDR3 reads CASRARDGGTLAYNEQFF. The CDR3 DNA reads TGTGCCAGCAGGGCCCGAGACGGGGGGACCCTAGCCTACAATGAGCAGTTCTTC.

The CDR3 is CASSTMVESPLHF. The CDR3 DNA is TGTGCCAGTAGTACGATGGTAGAATCACCCCTCCACTTT. V usage is TRBV19 and J usage is TRBJ1-6, with unresolved D. The CDR3 consists of 13 residues. Trimming removed 4 bases at V and 10 bases at J, with 11 bases between. Germline lookup yields CDR1 LNHDA and CDR2 SQIVND (reference sequence).

The CDR3 DNA is TGTGCCAGCAGTTACGGGGGACAGGGTGGAGAAAAACTGTTTTTT. Amino acid sequence: CASSYGGQGGEKLFF. The chain couples TRBV6-5 to TRBJ1-4; 9 nucleotides agree with TRBD1. V gave up 2 bases and J gave up 8 bases; unmatched junction bases: 6. Looked up from germline, CDR1 is MNHEY and CDR2 is SVGAGI. This CDR3 spans 15 amino acids.

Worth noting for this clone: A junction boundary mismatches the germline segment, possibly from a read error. Here the CDR3 DNA reads TGTGCCAGCAGATCTCGAGGGGGGGCGAACCCCGGGGAGCTGTTTTTT. As protein: CASRSRGGANPGELFF. The V and J genes are TRBV9 and TRBJ2-2; a possible D gene is TRBD2 (7 bases). The length of the CDR3 is 16 residues. Germline CDR1 is SGDLS and CDR2 is YYNGEE. The full variable domain, in which reference TRBV9 and TRBJ2-2 provide the parts outside the CDR3, is DSGVTQTPKHLITATGQRVTLRCSPRSGDLSVYWYQQSLDQGLQFLIQYYNGEERAKGNILERFSAQQFPDLHSELNLSSLELGDSALYFCASRSRGGANPGELFFGEGSRLTVL.

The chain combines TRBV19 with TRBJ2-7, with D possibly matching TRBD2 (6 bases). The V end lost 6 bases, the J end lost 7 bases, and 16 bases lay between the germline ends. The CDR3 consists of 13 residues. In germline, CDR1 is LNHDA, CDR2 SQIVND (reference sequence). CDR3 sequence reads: CASSSGGRKEQYF. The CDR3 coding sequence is TGTGCCAGTAGCTCCGGAGGGCGAAAAGAGCAGTACTTC.

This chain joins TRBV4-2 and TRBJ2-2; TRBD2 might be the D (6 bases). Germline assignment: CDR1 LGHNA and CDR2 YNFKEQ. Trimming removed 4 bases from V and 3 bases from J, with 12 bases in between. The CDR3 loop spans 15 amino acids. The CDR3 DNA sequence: TGTGCCAGCAGCCGGGACCGGGACTACACCGGGGAGCTGTTTTTT. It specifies CASSRDRDYTGELFF.

The CDR3 DNA reads TGTGCCAGCAGCTTAGAAGCCCTAGCCACGCAGTATTTT. Its protein is CASSLEALATQYF. The chain carries TRBV11-2 and TRBJ2-3; D possibly corresponds to TRBD2 (5 bases). Trimming removed 0 bases from V and 9 bases from J, with 10 bases in between. CDR1 is SGHAT and CDR2 is FQNNGV in the germline V gene. The CDR3 covers 13 residues.

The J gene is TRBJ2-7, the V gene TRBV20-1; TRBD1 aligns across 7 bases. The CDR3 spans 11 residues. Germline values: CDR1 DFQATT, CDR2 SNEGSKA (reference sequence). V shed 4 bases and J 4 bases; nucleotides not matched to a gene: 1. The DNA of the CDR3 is TGCAGTGCTAAACAGGGGTACGAGCAGTACTTC. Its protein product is CSAKQGYEQYF.

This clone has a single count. The CDR3 is CASTPGGGYTF. The CDR3 DNA is TGCGCCAGCACCCCCGGGGGAGGCTACACCTTC. The chain is built from TRBV10-2 and TRBJ1-2; the D gene is possibly TRBD1 (5 bases). The CDR3 has 11 amino acids. V lost 7 bases to trimming and J lost 8 bases, with 11 bases between them. The germline V gene has CDR1 WSHSY and CDR2 SAAADI.

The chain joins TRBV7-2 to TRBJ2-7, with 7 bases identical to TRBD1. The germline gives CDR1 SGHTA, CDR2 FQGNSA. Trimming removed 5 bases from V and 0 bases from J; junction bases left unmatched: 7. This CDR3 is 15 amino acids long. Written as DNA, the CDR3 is TGTGCCAGCAGCCACACGGGGACAGCCTCCTACGAGCAGTACTTC. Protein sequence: CASSHTGTASYEQYF. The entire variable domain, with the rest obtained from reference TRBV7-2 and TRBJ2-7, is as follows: GAGVSQSPSNKVTEKGKDVELRCDPISGHTALYWYRQSLGQGLEFLIYFQGNSAPDKSGLPSDRFSAERTGGSVSTLTIQRTQQEDSAVYLCASSHTGTASYEQYFGPGTRLTVT.

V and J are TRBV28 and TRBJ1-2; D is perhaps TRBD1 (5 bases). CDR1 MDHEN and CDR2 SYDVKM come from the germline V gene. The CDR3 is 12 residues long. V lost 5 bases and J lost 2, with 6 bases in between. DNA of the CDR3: TGTGCCAGCAGTGACAGAAACTATGGCTACACCTTC. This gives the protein CASSDRNYGYTF.

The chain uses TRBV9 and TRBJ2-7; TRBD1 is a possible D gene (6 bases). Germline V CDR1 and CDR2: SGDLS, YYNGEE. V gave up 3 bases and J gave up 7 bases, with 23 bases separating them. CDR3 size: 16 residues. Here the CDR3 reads CASSDRPSNRVGEQYF. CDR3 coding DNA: TGTGCCAGCAGCGACCGCCCTAGCAACAGGGTCGGGGAGCAGTACTTC.

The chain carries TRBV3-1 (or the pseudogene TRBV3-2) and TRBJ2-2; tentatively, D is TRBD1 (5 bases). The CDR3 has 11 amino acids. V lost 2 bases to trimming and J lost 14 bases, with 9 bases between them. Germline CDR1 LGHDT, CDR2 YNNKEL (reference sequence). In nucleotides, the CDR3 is TGTGCCAGCAGCCAACAGGGCTTACTGTTTTTT. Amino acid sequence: CASSQQGLLFF.

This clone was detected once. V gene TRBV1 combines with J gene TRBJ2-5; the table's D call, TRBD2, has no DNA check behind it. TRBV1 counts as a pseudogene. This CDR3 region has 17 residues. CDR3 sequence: CTSSQVFPSSGQETQYF. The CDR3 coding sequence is TGCACCAGCAGCCAAGTTTTCCCGAGTAGCGGACAAGAGACCCAGTACTTC.